The 22 T cell receptor beta chains presented below share a single source sample, sequenced in a study of response to subunit inactivated influenza vaccine. Each CDR3 protein gets one entry after TCRdb re-called the RT-PCR reads with MiXCR. Among more than 450,000 distinct CDR3 sequences listed, around 11% were seen once. The same specimen was also included in a second study, on T cells expressing NK-cell markers. As that study records: A 5'RACE template switching approach incorporating UMIs was used to make TCR beta cDNA.

The source material was PBMCs from blood, sampled on the day of vaccination. These receptors all come from a man aged 50 or older who received an inactivated influenza vaccine.

This clonotype was counted only a few times. The CDR3: CASSLIPSGAQETQYF. Here the CDR3 DNA reads TGTGCCAGCAGTTTAATTCCTAGCGGGGCCCAAGAGACCCAGTACTTC. This rearrangement joins TRBV27 to TRBJ2-5, with TRBD2 matching over 9 bases. This CDR3 comprises 16 residues. The germline V gene encodes CDR1 MNHEY and CDR2 SMNVEV (reference sequence). Trimming removed 2 bases from V and 1 base from J; junction bases left unmatched: 5.

There are a few counts of this clonotype. V gene TRBV5-1 combines with J gene TRBJ1-4; D gene uncertain. Trimming removed 4 bases from V and 5 bases from J, with 15 bases in between. CDR1 is SGHRS, CDR2 YFSETQ, per germline. The CDR3 totals 15 residues. The DNA for the CDR3 is TGCGCCAGCAGCCTAGGTGAAAAGCACAATGAAAAACTGTTTTTT. Amino acids: CASSLGEKHNEKLFF. The full variable domain, completed using reference TRBV5-1 and TRBJ1-4, is KAGVTQTPRYLIKTRGQQVTLSCSPISGHRSVSWYQQTPGQGLQFLFEYFSETQRNKGNFPGRFSGRQFSNSRSEMNVSTLELGDSALYLCASSLGEKHNEKLFFGSGTQLSVL.

Notes on this clonotype: Compared with germline, one end of the junction differs, possibly owing to a read error. The gene calls are TRBV18 and TRBJ2-1; 7 bases map to TRBD2. From germline, CDR1 is KGHSH and CDR2 LQKENI. CDR3 size: 14 residues. CDR3 nucleotide sequence: TGTGCCAGCTCCCTCAGTAGCGGGTCGAATGAGCACTTCTTC. Residues: CASSLSSGSNEHFF. The full variable domain, in which reference TRBV18 and TRBJ2-1 provide the parts outside the CDR3, is NAGVMQNPRHLVRRRGQEARLRCSPMKGHSHVYWYRQLPEEGLKFMVYLQKENIIDESGMPKERFSAEFPKEGPSILRIQQVVRGDSAAYFCASSLSSGSNEHFFGPGTRLTVL.

This clonotype has only a few counts. The chain employs TRBV7-2 and TRBJ2-3, with 8 bases aligning to TRBD1. The length of the CDR3 is 15 residues. J was trimmed by 3 bases and V by 4 bases; bases with no gene match: 6. Per germline, CDR1 SGHTA and CDR2 FQGNSA. This CDR3 reads CASSSQGANTDTQYF. CDR3 bases: TGTGCCAGCAGCTCGCAGGGGGCGAATACAGATACGCAGTATTTT.

A remark on this clonotype: A much larger clone is a single base away; this may be a read error. The rearrangement uses TRBV3-1 and TRBJ1-4; D possibly corresponds to TRBD1 (6 bases). V gave up 4 bases and J gave up 3 bases, with 12 bases separating them. CDR1 and CDR2 from the germline V gene are LGHDT and YNNKEL (reference sequence). CDR3 length: 15 amino acids. The CDR3, as DNA: TGTGCCAGCAGCCTAGGACAGTCATCTAATGAAAAACTGTTTTTT. This sequence encodes CASSLGQSSNEKLFF.

This clonotype came up a few times. The gene calls are TRBV27 and TRBJ2-7, with 7 bases identical to TRBD1. Germline CDR1 is MNHEY and CDR2 is SMNVEV (reference sequence). Germline trimming cut 6 bases from V and 5 bases from J; bases unmatched to any gene: 7. The CDR3 spans 13 residues. This chain's CDR3 is CASSTQGSNEQYF. CDR3 DNA: TGTGCCAGCAGCACACAGGGGTCCAACGAGCAGTACTTC.

The gene calls are TRBV10-3 and TRBJ2-5, with a weak D call TRBD1 (5 bases). The CDR3 sequence is 15 residues long. Germline V lookup: CDR1 ENHRY, CDR2 SYGVKD. With 4 bases removed from V and 4 bases from J, the gap between germline ends came to 16 bases. The CDR3 DNA sequence: TGTGCCATCAGTGGACAAGGGGCGCGTCTAGAGACCCAGTACTTC. Residues: CAISGQGARLETQYF.

The chain links TRBV11-3 to TRBJ2-1, with D hard to call. CDR1 and CDR2 from the germline V gene are SGHNT and YENEEA. V was shortened by 0 bases and J by 1 base, with 13 bases between the two germline ends. The CDR3 is made up of 17 amino acids. For the CDR3, the DNA is TGTGCCAGCAGCTTAGAAAAAGCCCGACTTTCCTACAATGAGCAGTTCTTC. Protein sequence: CASSLEKARLSYNEQFF.

The J gene is TRBJ2-3, the V gene TRBV29-1; D possibly corresponds to TRBD2 (5 bases). With 5 bases removed from V and 5 bases from J, the gap between germline ends came to 11 bases. The germline CDR1 and CDR2 sequences are SQVTM and ANQGSEA. CDR3 length: 12 residues. The CDR3 DNA sequence: TGCAGCGTTAGGAGGACCGGAGATACGCAGTATTTT. It translates to CSVRRTGDTQYF.

In the case of this clonotype: Germline and junction disagree at one end, which may indicate a read error. The chain is built from TRBV4-2 and TRBJ2-5, with TRBD1 matching over 7 bases. From germline, CDR1 is LGHNA and CDR2 YNFKEQ. The CDR3 sequence is 15 residues long. The CDR3 loop is CASSHEQGRQEAQYF. DNA for the CDR3: TGTGCCAGCAGCCACGAACAGGGGAGACAAGAGGCCCAGTACTTC.

The J gene is TRBJ1-2, the V gene TRBV12-3 or TRBV12-4, with D unclear. CDR3 size: 15 residues. Trimming removed 2 bases at V and 4 bases at J, with 14 bases between. CDR3 DNA: TGTGCCAGCAGTTTAAACGGAGGGTTCTCCTATGGCTACACCTTC. Amino acid sequence: CASSLNGGFSYGYTF.

J is TRBJ2-7 and V is TRBV29-1, with no clear D. V lost 3 bases and J 3 bases, leaving 15 bases between the germline ends. The germline CDR1 and CDR2 sequences are SQVTM and ANQGSEA. This CDR3 comprises 14 residues. The CDR3 DNA reads as TGCAGCGTTGACGTGATGGGTGGGGACTACGAGCAGTACTTC. Amino acid sequence: CSVDVMGGDYEQYF.

This clonotype showed up just a few times. The chain employs TRBV11-2 and TRBJ2-3; no firm D call. The germline CDR1 and CDR2 sequences are SGHAT and FQNNGV. CDR3 length: 14 residues. V shed 5 bases and J shed 1 base, with 10 bases lying between them. The CDR3 DNA follows: TGTGCCAGCAGCCCCTATGGGGGCACAGATACGCAGTATTTT. Translated: CASSPYGGTDTQYF. The entire variable domain, with the rest obtained from reference TRBV11-2 and TRBJ2-3, is as follows: EAGVAQSPRYKIIEKRQSVAFWCNPISGHATLYWYQQILGQGPKLLIQFQNNGVVDDSQLPKDRFSAERLKGVDSTLKIQPAKLEDSAVYLCASSPYGGTDTQYFGPGTRLTVL.

This clonotype was observed a handful of times. The chain has TRBV4-3 and TRBJ2-2, with D uncertain. Germline V gene lookup returns CDR1 LGHNA and CDR2 YSLEER. V lost 3 bases and J 3 bases, leaving 8 bases between the germline ends. CDR3 length equals 14 residues. Written as DNA, the CDR3 is TGCGCCAGCAGCCACCTTCCTCACACCGGGGAGCTGTTTTTT. Translation gives CASSHLPHTGELFF.

This clonotype was counted a few times. The chain recombines TRBV20-1 with TRBJ1-1; 7 bases match TRBD1. Germline CDR1 and CDR2: DFQATT and SNEGSKA (reference sequence). V lost 2 bases to trimming and J lost 1 base; unmatched junction nucleotides: 7. This CDR3 spans 15 amino acids. The CDR3 loop reads CSARPTGARNTEAFF. The CDR3 nucleotides read TGCAGTGCTAGACCCACAGGGGCGAGGAACACTGAAGCTTTCTTT.

The chain joins TRBV20-1 to TRBJ2-5, with TRBD2 identical over 8 bases. The germline CDR1 and CDR2 sequences are DFQATT and SNEGSKA (reference sequence). The V gene end was trimmed by 2 bases and the J gene end by 4 bases; junction bases not matched to a gene: 15. There are 17 residues in the CDR3. Here the CDR3 reads CSARSPPSGSGLETQYF. DNA for the CDR3: TGCAGTGCTAGATCCCCTCCGAGCGGGAGTGGGTTAGAGACCCAGTACTTC.

The V and J genes are TRBV28 and TRBJ1-2; D uncertain. Germline-derived CDR1 and CDR2 are MDHEN and SYDVKM. The length of the CDR3 is 14 residues. Trimming stripped 6 bases from V and 1 base from J, with 12 bases between. CDR3 nucleotide sequence: TGTGCCAGCAGCTTGGTGTTTGATAACTATGGCTACACCTTC. Amino acid sequence: CASSLVFDNYGYTF.

This clonotype has only a few counts. This rearrangement joins TRBV5-1 to TRBJ1-1; D may be TRBD1 (5 bases). CDR1 and CDR2 from the germline V gene are SGHRS and YFSETQ. This CDR3 contains 13 residues. Between the trimmed V and J ends, which lost 6 bases and 3 bases, there was a span of 12 bases. CDR3 region: CASKYGGDTEAFF. The CDR3 bases are TGCGCCAGCAAGTATGGGGGAGACACTGAAGCTTTCTTT.

This clonotype showed up just a few times. The gene calls are TRBV9 and TRBJ2-3, with a tentative D call TRBD2 (5 bases). V was shortened by 2 bases and J by 0 bases, with 10 bases between the two germline ends. Germline assignment: CDR1 SGDLS and CDR2 YYNGEE. The CDR3 is 15 residues long. The CDR3 sequence is CASSVLATSTDTQYF. DNA of the CDR3: TGTGCCAGCAGCGTTCTAGCAACTAGCACAGATACGCAGTATTTT.

The V gene is TRBV28, the J gene TRBJ2-5; perhaps TRBD1 as D (5 bases). The CDR3 totals 13 residues. The germline CDR1 and CDR2 sequences are MDHEN and SYDVKM. With 7 bases removed from V and 0 bases from J, the gap between germline ends came to 9 bases. The CDR3 sequence: CASKTANQETQYF. As DNA, the CDR3 is TGTGCCAGCAAGACAGCAAACCAAGAGACCCAGTACTTC.

This chain uses TRBV5-1 with TRBJ2-1; the D call may be TRBD1 or TRBD2 (5 bases each). Per germline, CDR1 SGHRS and CDR2 YFSETQ. V was trimmed by 3 bases and J by 2 bases, leaving 12 bases between them. CDR3 length equals 15 residues. The CDR3 bases are TGCGCCAGCAGCTCAGGGACGTTCCCCTACAATGAGCAGTTCTTC. It yields the protein CASSSGTFPYNEQFF.

Only a few counts were recorded for this clonotype. The chain uses TRBV4-3 and TRBJ1-4; the match to TRBD1 covers 8 bases. Germline V gene sequence: CDR1 LGHNA, CDR2 YSLEER. V dropped 3 bases and J dropped 1; count of bases not matched to a gene: 1. The CDR3 is made up of 15 amino acids. CDR3 DNA sequence: TGCGCCAGCAGCCACACAGGGGGAACTAATGAAAAACTGTTTTTT. It is translated as CASSHTGGTNEKLFF.